The 14 T cell receptor beta chains below all came from one sample that was sequenced in a study of T-cell memory formation after mild COVID-19. MiXCR was run by TCRdb on the 5' RACE reads, yielding one entry per CDR3 protein. The sample has 200,000 to 250,000 distinct CDR3 sequences, less than 20% seen once; the top ten hold less than 2.5%. The sequencing input was PBMCs or a T cell subset sorted from them (not recorded which). These receptors were taken from an adult woman who had mild COVID-19 (a few samples of this study predate the infection). Cell type and time point are not known.

J is TRBJ2-3 and V is TRBV9; TRBD2 might be the D (5 bases). V was cut by 5 bases and J by 4 bases, with 20 bases left in between. Germline values: CDR1 SGDLS, CDR2 YYNGEE. CDR3 length: 16 residues. CDR3 nucleotides: TGTGCCAGCAGTCGGCATGCGACCCTTAGCGCAGATACGCAGTATTTT. Protein: CASSRHATLSADTQYF.

The chain joins TRBV12-3 or TRBV12-4 to TRBJ1-2; no clear D gene. The CDR3 has 11 residues. Trimming pared 6 bases from V and 8 bases from J, leaving 10 bases between. The CDR3 sequence: CASRIQGGYTF. The CDR3 DNA is TGTGCCAGCAGAATCCAAGGGGGCTACACCTTC.

V usage is TRBV3-2 and J usage is TRBJ2-3; TRBD2 is the table's D call and was not checked against the DNA. TRBV3-2 is recorded as a pseudogene. The CDR3 is made up of 18 amino acids. Here the CDR3 DNA reads TGTGCCAGCAGCCAGCTTACTAGCGGGTTGGGGAACACAGATACGCAGTATTTT. This encodes CASSQLTSGLGNTDTQYF.

The chain combines TRBV3-1 with TRBJ1-1, with TRBD1 matching 7 bases. Germline CDR1 and CDR2: LGHDT and YNNKEL (reference sequence). The CDR3 has 15 amino acids. The trim removed 2 bases at V and 4 bases at J, leaving 7 bases unmatched. In nucleotides, the CDR3 is TGTGCCAGCAGCCAATTGACAGGGCAGGGCACTGAAGCTTTCTTT. Encoded protein: CASSQLTGQGTEAFF.

This rearrangement joins TRBV12-3 or TRBV12-4 to TRBJ2-6, with 7 positions matching TRBD1. After removal of 5 bases from V and 3 bases from J, the junction contained 4 bases not matched to a gene. This CDR3 comprises 15 residues. DNA for the CDR3: TGTGCCAGCAGTCTCCACAGGGGTGGGGCCAACGTCCTGACTTTC. Translated: CASSLHRGGANVLTF.

The chain links TRBV12-3 or TRBV12-4 to TRBJ1-2, with TRBD1 matching over 7 bases. Trimming cost V 5 bases and J 4 bases; bases outside gene matches: 1. This CDR3 comprises 12 residues. CDR3 region: CASSNRGYGYTF. The CDR3 DNA reads as TGTGCCAGCAGTAACAGGGGCTATGGCTACACCTTC.

The rearrangement joins TRBV5-1 to TRBJ2-1; 7 bases are a match to TRBD1. After removal of 3 bases from V and 5 bases from J, the junction contained 5 bases not matched to a gene. Germline V gene data show CDR1 as SGHRS and CDR2 as YFSETQ. The CDR3 is 14 residues long. The CDR3 loop is CASSWAQGNNEQFF. For the CDR3, the DNA is TGCGCCAGCAGCTGGGCACAGGGGAACAATGAGCAGTTCTTC. Looking up the rest from reference TRBV5-1 and TRBJ2-1 gives the full variable domain: KAGVTQTPRYLIKTRGQQVTLSCSPISGHRSVSWYQQTPGQGLQFLFEYFSETQRNKGNFPGRFSGRQFSNSRSEMNVSTLELGDSALYLCASSWAQGNNEQFFGPGTRLTVL.

The gene calls are TRBV20-1 and TRBJ1-1, with 7 bases fitting TRBD1. CDR1 is DFQATT and CDR2 is SNEGSKA in the germline V gene (reference sequence). This CDR3 contains 15 residues. The V segment lost 2 bases and the J segment 2 bases; nucleotides outside the gene matches: 8. The CDR3 is CSARTQGQINTEAFF. The CDR3 nucleotides are TGCAGTGCTAGAACTCAGGGACAGATAAACACTGAAGCTTTCTTT.

In this sample, this clonotype is medium-sized. The chain employs TRBV5-1 and TRBJ2-5; TRBD2 might be the D (7 bases). With 1 base removed from V and 1 base from J, the gap between germline ends came to 11 bases. Germline V gives CDR1 SGHRS, CDR2 YFSETQ. The CDR3 consists of 15 residues. CDR3 nucleotide sequence: TGCGCCAGCAGCTTGTCGGGGGGCGTCCAAGAGACCCAGTACTTC. Amino acid sequence: CASSLSGGVQETQYF.

This clonotype was recorded many times. The CDR3 loop is CASRNSPGELFF. In nucleotides, the CDR3 is TGTGCCAGCAGAAACAGTCCCGGGGAGCTGTTTTTT. This rearrangement joins TRBV2 to TRBJ2-2; the D is unclear. Germline CDR1 and CDR2: SNHLY and FYNNEI. V shed 6 bases and J shed 6 bases, with 8 bases lying between them. This CDR3 is built from 12 residues.

This chain links TRBV7-8 with TRBJ2-3; 7 nucleotides agree with TRBD2. This CDR3 is built from 19 residues. Germline CDR1 SGHVS, CDR2 FQNEAQ. V trimming: 5 bases; J trimming: 1 base; junction bases outside the gene matches: 18. The DNA for the CDR3 is TGTGCCAGCAGCCCCTGGGATCGCGGGAGAGGGATGGGCACAGATACGCAGTATTTT. This gives the protein CASSPWDRGRGMGTDTQYF.

The rearrangement links TRBV15 to TRBJ2-7; TRBD1 or TRBD2 may be the D gene (5 bases each). The germline V and J ends were trimmed by 4 bases and 7 bases, with 17 bases remaining between them. Germline CDR1 LNHNV, CDR2 YYDKDF (reference sequence). The CDR3 contains 14 residues. Written as DNA, the CDR3 is TGTGCCACCAGCACCCGGGACGTTTTTAGGGAGCAGTACTTC. Its translation: CATSTRDVFREQYF.

This clonotype occurred a few times. The chain couples TRBV18 to TRBJ1-1; 9 bases agree with TRBD1. The CDR3 is made up of 16 amino acids. V lost 6 bases to trimming and J lost 0 bases; unmatched junction nucleotides: 8. CDR1 and CDR2 from the germline V gene are KGHSH and LQKENI. The CDR3 region is CASSLGTGKLNTEAFF. CDR3 in DNA: TGTGCCAGCTCCCTGGGGACAGGGAAGTTGAACACTGAAGCTTTCTTT.

This clonotype was observed once. The CDR3 nucleotides read TGTGCCACCAGCAGAGTAGGGACAGGGGTCTCACCCCTCCACTTT. It codes for CATSRVGTGVSPLHF. V usage is TRBV15 and J usage is TRBJ1-6, with TRBD1 matching 10 bases. The CDR3 has 15 residues. The germline gives CDR1 LNHNV, CDR2 YYDKDF (reference sequence). V lost 1 base, J lost 10 bases, and 4 bases stayed unmatched.